Each of the 14 T cell receptor beta chains below was sequenced from the same sample in a study of molecular identifiers for immune sequencing clone quantification. Via MiXCR, TCRdb re-called the PCR reads, giving one row per CDR3 protein. This sample yields 85,000 to 100,000 distinct CDR3 sequences, of which approximately 22% are seen a single time; approximately 1.1% belongs to the top ten. The sequenced material came from naive CD8+ T cells from blood, with Jurkat cell RNA spiked in. The subset: FACS-sorted CD8+CD4-CCR7+CD45RA+ naive T cells. These TCRs come from a human donor in good health. Some libraries in this study had Jurkat cell RNA spiked in.

Of note for this clonotype: A single base separates this from a much larger clone, so it may be a read error. This CDR3 is missing its conserved last phenylalanine or tryptophan, likely due to a read error. The rearrangement links TRBV4-1 to TRBJ1-1; tentative D call: TRBD1 (6 bases). Germline V CDR1 and CDR2: MGHRA, YSYEKL. V was clipped by 5 bases and J by 8 bases, with 18 bases between them. The CDR3 runs 14 residues. The CDR3 DNA follows: TGCGCCAGCAGCTCCAGACAGGATGTTGAGGAAGCTTTCCTT. Translation gives CASSSRQDVEEAFL.

This chain uses TRBV7-6 with TRBJ2-2; maybe TRBD1 (5 bases). The CDR3 runs to 16 residues. V shed 2 bases and J shed 4 bases, with 14 bases lying between them. The V gene's germline CDR1 is SGHVS and CDR2 FNYEAQ. The CDR3 coding sequence is TGTGCCAGCAGCTTAAGCAGGGAAGTTAGCACCGGGGAGCTGTTTTTT. Amino acid sequence: CASSLSREVSTGELFF.

Notes on this clonotype: It may be a read error: a sequence one base away is much more abundant. The chain joins TRBV11-2 to TRBJ2-7; D perhaps matches TRBD2 (6 bases). This CDR3 has 14 amino acids. V gave up 1 base and J gave up 7 bases, with 14 bases separating them. Germline V gene sequence: CDR1 SGHAT, CDR2 FQNNGV. CDR3 sequence reads: CASSLGGAFEEQYF. The DNA for the CDR3 is TGTGCCAGCAGCTTAGGCGGGGCCTTTGAAGAGCAGTACTTC. Full variable domain (rest looked up from reference TRBV11-2 and TRBJ2-7): EAGVAQSPRYKIIEKRQSVAFWCNPISGHATLYWYQQILGQGPKLLIQFQNNGVVDDSQLPKDRFSAERLKGVDSTLKIQPAKLEDSAVYLCASSLGGAFEEQYFGPGTRLTVT.

In this sample, this clonotype turned up many times. The V and J genes are TRBV28 and TRBJ2-3; 9 bases are a match to TRBD1. The CDR3 has 13 amino acids. Per the germline V gene, CDR1 is MDHEN and CDR2 is SYDVKM. Germline trimming cut 10 bases from V and 2 bases from J; bases unmatched to any gene: 4. CDR3 region: CATQQGATDTQYF. The DNA for the CDR3 is TGTGCCACCCAACAGGGGGCCACAGATACGCAGTATTTT.

CDR3 bases: TGCAGTGCTAGGGGGTTTGTAGGGATACCAGTGAGGAGGGACATTCAGTACTTC. This sequence encodes CSARGFVGIPVRRDIQYF. The V gene is TRBV20-1, the J gene TRBJ2-4; weak D call: TRBD2 (6 bases). CDR1 DFQATT and CDR2 SNEGSKA come from the germline V gene (reference sequence). V lost 3 bases and J 8 bases, leaving 29 bases between the germline ends. The CDR3 loop spans 18 amino acids.

This clonotype occurred many times. The chain links TRBV27 to TRBJ2-7, with D perhaps TRBD1 or TRBD2 (5 bases each). V lost 6 bases, J lost 5 bases, and 23 bases lay in between. The CDR3 is 16 residues long. Germline CDR1 and CDR2: MNHEY and SMNVEV (reference sequence). The CDR3 coding sequence is TGTGCCAGCAGGGATGACCCGGGACCGGCCTTCGACGAGCAGTACTTC. This gives the protein CASRDDPGPAFDEQYF.

This clonotype was seen many times. V is TRBV6-1 and J is TRBJ2-2, with TRBD1 as a possible D gene (5 bases). CDR3 length: 13 amino acids. In germline, CDR1 is MNHNS, CDR2 SASEGT. Trimming removed 6 bases at V and 6 bases at J, with 11 bases between. The CDR3 DNA reads as TGTGCCAGCAGATTCACAGGCTCCGGGGAGCTGTTTTTT. Translation gives CASRFTGSGELFF.

The CDR3 DNA reads as TGCGCCAGCAGCCTTGGTAACGAGCAGTACTTC. Protein sequence: CASSLGNEQYF. The V gene is TRBV4-1, the J gene TRBJ2-7; no firm D call. Germline CDR1 reads MGHRA; CDR2 reads YSYEKL. The CDR3 runs to 11 residues. V lost 4 bases, J lost 5 bases, and 6 bases lay in between.

A few counts support this clonotype. J is TRBJ2-1 and V is TRBV7-2; 13 nucleotides line up with TRBD2. Per the germline V gene, CDR1 is SGHTA and CDR2 is FQGNSA. The CDR3 sequence is 17 residues long. The V and J ends lost 5 bases and 5 bases, in that order; junction bases with no gene match: 9. DNA of the CDR3: TGTGCCAGCAGCCGTCCCGGGACTAGCGGGGCCAACAATGAGCAGTTCTTC. It is translated as CASSRPGTSGANNEQFF.

This clonotype was seen ten or more times. The V and J genes are TRBV6-5 and TRBJ2-1, with 9 bases that match TRBD1. This CDR3 is 14 amino acids long. Germline-derived CDR1 and CDR2 are MNHEY and SVGAGI. V was clipped by 5 bases and J by 4 bases; unmatched bases: 3. This chain's CDR3 is CASSTGTGYNEQFF. CDR3 nucleotides: TGTGCCAGCAGTACTGGGACAGGGTACAATGAGCAGTTCTTC.

About this clonotype itself: A much larger clone lies a single base off, so this may be a read error. The rearrangement links TRBV20-1 to TRBJ2-3; 8 bases map to TRBD2. The CDR3 is made up of 15 amino acids. Germline V gives CDR1 DFQATT, CDR2 SNEGSKA (reference sequence). The CDR3 coding sequence is TGCAGTGCCCTCCTTCGGGGGGGGGGCACAGGTACGCAGTATTTT. Translation: CSALLRGGGTGTQYF.

This chain uses TRBV20-1 with TRBJ2-7; D may be TRBD2 (5 bases). The germline V gene encodes CDR1 DFQATT and CDR2 SNEGSKA (reference sequence). The CDR3 contains 13 residues. The germline V and J ends were trimmed by 1 base and 0 bases, with 7 bases remaining between them. CDR3 in DNA: TGCAGTGCTAGAGCAGACTACTCCTACGAGCAGTACTTC. Translation gives CSARADYSYEQYF.

This clonotype was seen ten or more times. The chain uses TRBV4-1 and TRBJ1-5, with 9 bases lining up with TRBD1. Trimming cost V 3 bases and J 5 bases; bases outside gene matches: 8. The V gene's germline CDR1 is MGHRA and CDR2 YSYEKL. CDR3 length equals 16 residues. The CDR3 nucleotides read TGCGCCAGCAGCCACAAATGGGACAGGGAGGATCAGCCCCAGCATTTT. This gives the protein CASSHKWDREDQPQHF.

This clonotype was seen a handful of times. The chain recombines TRBV7-9 with TRBJ2-7; TRBD1 agrees at 9 bases. This CDR3 is 16 amino acids long. Germline lookup yields CDR1 SEHNR and CDR2 FQNEAQ (reference sequence). V gave up 4 bases and J gave up 6 bases; unmatched junction bases: 13. The CDR3 sequence is CASSSGQGETRGEQYF. CDR3 in DNA: TGTGCCAGCAGCTCGGGACAGGGAGAGACGCGGGGCGAGCAGTACTTC.